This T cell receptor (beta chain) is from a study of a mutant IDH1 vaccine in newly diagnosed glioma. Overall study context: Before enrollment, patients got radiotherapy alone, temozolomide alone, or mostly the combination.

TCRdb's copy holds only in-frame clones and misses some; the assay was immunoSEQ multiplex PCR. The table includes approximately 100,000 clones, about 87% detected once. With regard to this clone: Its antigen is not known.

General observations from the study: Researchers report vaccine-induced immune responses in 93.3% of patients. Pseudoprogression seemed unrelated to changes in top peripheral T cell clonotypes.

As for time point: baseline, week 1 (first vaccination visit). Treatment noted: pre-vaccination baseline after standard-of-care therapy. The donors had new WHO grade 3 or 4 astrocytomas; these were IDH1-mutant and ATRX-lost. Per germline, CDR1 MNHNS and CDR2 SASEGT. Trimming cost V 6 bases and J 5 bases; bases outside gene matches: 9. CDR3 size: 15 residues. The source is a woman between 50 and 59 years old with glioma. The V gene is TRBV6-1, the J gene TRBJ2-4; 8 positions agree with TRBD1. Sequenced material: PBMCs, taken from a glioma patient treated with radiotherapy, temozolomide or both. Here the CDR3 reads CASSKTGGLENIQYF. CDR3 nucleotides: TGTGCCAGCAGCAAAACAGGGGGGCTCGAAAACATTCAGTACTTC.